This T cell receptor (beta chain) stems from a study of T cells in Graves' hyperthyroidism and ophthalmopathy. Diagnosis rested on symptoms, serum thyroxine and TRAb, thyroid ultrasound, and orbital computed tomography. This clonotype came up a few times. Its antigen remains unknown. RNA transcripts served as the template for amplifying TCR beta CDR3 regions. The HTBI primer set served for first-round RT-PCR of the TCR CDR3. TCRdb fed the multiplex PCR reads into MiXCR, producing one record per CDR3 protein. The top ten hold more than 3% of the sample, which has about 600,000 distinct CDR3 sequences, more than 15% seen once. Study results and caveats: In blood, most of the thyroid clonotypes expanded above 0.001 were also present.

The CDR3 is 13 amino acids. V lost 0 bases and J 7 bases, leaving 10 bases between the germline ends. Germline V gene data show CDR1 as DFQATT and CDR2 as SNEGSKA (reference sequence). The material sequenced was blood. The rearrangement joins TRBV20-1 to TRBJ1-5; D possibly corresponds to TRBD1 (5 bases). The TCR sequence derives from a woman aged 40-49 years with Graves' ophthalmopathy. The CDR3, as DNA: TGCAGTGCTAGAGAGGGGGAGGAACAGCCCCAGCATTTT. Translation gives CSAREGEEQPQHF.